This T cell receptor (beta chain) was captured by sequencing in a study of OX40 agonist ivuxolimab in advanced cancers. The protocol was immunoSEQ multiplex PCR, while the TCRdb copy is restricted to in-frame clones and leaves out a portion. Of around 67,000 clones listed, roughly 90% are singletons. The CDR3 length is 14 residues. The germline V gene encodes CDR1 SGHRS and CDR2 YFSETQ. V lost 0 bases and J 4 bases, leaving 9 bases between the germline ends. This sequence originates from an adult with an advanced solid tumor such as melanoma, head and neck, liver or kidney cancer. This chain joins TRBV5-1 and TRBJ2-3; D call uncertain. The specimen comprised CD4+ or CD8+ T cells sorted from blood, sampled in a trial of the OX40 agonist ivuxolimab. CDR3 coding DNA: TGCGCCAGCAGCTTGGGGGGTGGTGCAGATACGCAGTATTTT. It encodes CASSLGGGADTQYF.